Listed below are T cell receptor beta chains from one sample, sequenced in a study of cytomegalovirus exposure and HLA in healthy donors. Sequencing used immunoSEQ multiplex PCR; TCRdb keeps in-frame clones, though not all of them. Among about 120,000 clones, 65% to 80% were seen once, and the ten largest hold about 32%. The sequenced sample consisted of PBMCs. The receptors stem from a man in his fifties or sixties in good health and CMV-seropositive. Each CDR3 is given with its conserved first and last residue.

>TRBV5-6|TRBJ1-2
CASSLEARGGYTF
>TRBV5-1|TRBJ2-7
CASSLALAGGYEQYF
>TRBV29-1|TRBJ2-3
CSGWRAGSTDTQYF
>TRBV4-2|TRBJ2-1
CASSPGLAGGGDEQFF
>TRBV28|TRBJ1-1
CASSSPVYEGRVDTEAFF
>TRBV28|TRBJ2-7
CASTSGGVHEQYF
>TRBV14|TRBJ2-1
CASSRVTSGMGEQFF
>TRBV7-9|TRBJ2-7
CASSYTEDRGYEQYF
>TRBV18|TRBJ2-3
CASSPGTSADTQYF
>TRBV7-9|TRBJ2-1
CASSKTGDLDEQFF
>TRBV15|TRBJ2-5
CATRGARYQETQYF
>TRBV6-5|TRBJ2-7
CASSYRDWRSYEQYF
>TRBV7-2|TRBJ1-5
CASSSDGHSNQPQHF
>TRBV4-2|TRBJ1-1
CASSQDVRQNTEAFF
>TRBV7-2|TRBJ2-3
CASSHGQGGNTQYF
>TRBV10-3|TRBJ2-7
CAISDVSVWSPSYEQYF
>TRBV18|TRBJ2-6
CASSPPGLAGANVLTF
>TRBV5-5|TRBJ1-2
CASSLSGINYGYTF
>TRBV14|TRBJ2-5
CASSQDLTGLAKETQYF
>TRBV5-6|TRBJ2-3
CASSLEQVTDTQYF
>TRBV19|TRBJ2-7
CASSSTIAGVPYEQYF
>TRBV27|TRBJ2-2
CASSSGLAGWGELFF
>TRBV19|TRBJ1-3
CASSHRQGPGNTIYF
>TRBV15|TRBJ2-7
CATSRVETTNSYEQYF
>TRBV11-2|TRBJ1-4
CASSLEAGRLFF
>TRBV5-1|TRBJ1-1
CASSFSGIDDTEAFF
>TRBV5-4|TRBJ2-1
CASSLTVSGNEQFF
>TRBV6-5|TRBJ1-2
CASSRSGQLNYGYTF
>TRBV11-3|TRBJ2-3
CASAPSSSTDTQYF
>TRBV5-1|TRBJ2-1
CASSLTAGAGYNEQFF
>TRBV9|TRBJ1-1
CASSDLRGGTEAFF
>TRBV6-1|TRBJ1-1
CASISNGAALEAFF
>TRBV10-3|TRBJ2-5
CAISETGGETQYF
>TRBV4-1|TRBJ2-1
CASSRGGLVIAYNEQFF
>TRBV7-2|TRBJ2-3
CASSLRTEQYF
>TRBV2|TRBJ2-1
CASGGTSYNEQFF
>TRBV5-1|TRBJ2-3
CASYKGGGTTDTQYF
>TRBV28|TRBJ1-1
CASSLVRGTEAFF
>TRBV19|TRBJ2-6
CASSREAPGANVLTF
>TRBV11-2|TRBJ2-1
CASSLMTSGGLEQFF
>TRBV11-2|TRBJ2-3
CASSQRGGPRTYF
>TRBV5-1|TRBJ2-1
CASSIGTGDNEQFF
>TRBV5-1|TRBJ2-1
CASSLTPMSVYEQFF
>TRBV30|TRBJ1-5
CAWGGEGNQPQHF
>TRBV5-1|TRBJ1-2
CASSYGDIYGYTF
>TRBV6-5|TRBJ1-2
CASSYRGPYGYTF
>TRBV27|TRBJ2-2
CASSFTGTGGSTGELFF
>TRBV9|TRBJ2-7
CASSVGSLRSSYEQYF
>TRBV18|TRBJ1-2
CASSPPGTTLYGYTF
>TRBV10-1|TRBJ2-1
CASSESSGLYNEQFF
>TRBV30|TRBJ2-1
CAWRGLAGENEQFF
>TRBV4-1|-
CASSQTQGNQYEQYF
>TRBV2|TRBJ1-2
CASSGQGINYGYTF
>TRBV30|TRBJ1-3
CAWGQGASGNTIYF
>TRBV28|TRBJ2-5
CASEKTGGAGAEETQYF
>TRBV6-6|TRBJ1-3
CASRTVAGNTIYF